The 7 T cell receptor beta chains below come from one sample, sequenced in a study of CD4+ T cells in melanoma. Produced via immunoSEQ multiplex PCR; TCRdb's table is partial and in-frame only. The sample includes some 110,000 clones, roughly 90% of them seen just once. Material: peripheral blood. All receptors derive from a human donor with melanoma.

The CDR3 region is CASSIGLRAALMNTEAFF. The CDR3 DNA reads as TGTGCCAGCAGTATAGGCCTCCGGGCCGCCCTAATGAACACTGAAGCTTTCTTT. The chain combines TRBV28 with TRBJ1-1; D gene ambiguous. From germline, CDR1 is MDHEN and CDR2 SYDVKM. The CDR3 is 18 residues long. The V end was cut by 5 bases, the J end by 0 bases, with 22 bases between.

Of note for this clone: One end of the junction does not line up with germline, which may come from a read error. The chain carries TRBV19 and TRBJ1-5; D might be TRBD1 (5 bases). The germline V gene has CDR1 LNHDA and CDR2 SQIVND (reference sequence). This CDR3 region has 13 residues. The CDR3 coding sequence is TGTGCCAGTAGTATCCAAGTCGGGACCCAAGGTCGTTTT. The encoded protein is CASSIQVGTQGRF.

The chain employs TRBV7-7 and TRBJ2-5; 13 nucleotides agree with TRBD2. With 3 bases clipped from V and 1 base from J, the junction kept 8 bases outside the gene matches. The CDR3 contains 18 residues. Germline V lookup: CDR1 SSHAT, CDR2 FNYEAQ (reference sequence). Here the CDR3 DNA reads TGTGCCAGCAGCTTGGGGGGACTAGCGGGGATAGGCCAAGAGACCCAGTACTTC. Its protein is CASSLGGLAGIGQETQYF.

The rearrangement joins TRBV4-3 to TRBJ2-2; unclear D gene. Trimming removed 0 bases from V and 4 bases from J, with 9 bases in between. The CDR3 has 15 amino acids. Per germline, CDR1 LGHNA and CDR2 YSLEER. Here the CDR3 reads CASSQDGVSTGELFF. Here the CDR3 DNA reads TGCGCCAGCAGCCAAGATGGCGTGAGCACCGGGGAGCTGTTTTTT.

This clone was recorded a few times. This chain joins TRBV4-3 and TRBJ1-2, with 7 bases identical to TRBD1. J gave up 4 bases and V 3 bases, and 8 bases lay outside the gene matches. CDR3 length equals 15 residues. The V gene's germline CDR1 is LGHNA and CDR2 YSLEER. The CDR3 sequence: CASSHIRDRAYGYTF. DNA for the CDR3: TGCGCCAGCAGCCATATACGCGACAGGGCCTATGGCTACACCTTC.

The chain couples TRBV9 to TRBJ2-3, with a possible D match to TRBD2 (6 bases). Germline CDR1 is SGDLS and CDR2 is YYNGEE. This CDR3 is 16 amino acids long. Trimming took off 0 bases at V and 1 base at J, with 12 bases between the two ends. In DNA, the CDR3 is TGTGCCAGCAGCGTAGCCCGGGGGTGGGGCACAGATACGCAGTATTTT. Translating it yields CASSVARGWGTDTQYF.

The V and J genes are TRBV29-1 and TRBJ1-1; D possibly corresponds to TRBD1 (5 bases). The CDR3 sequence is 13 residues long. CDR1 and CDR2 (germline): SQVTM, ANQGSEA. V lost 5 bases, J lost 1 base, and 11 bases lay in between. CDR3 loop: CSVQRDRNTEAFF. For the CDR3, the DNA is TGCAGCGTTCAACGAGACAGGAACACTGAAGCTTTCTTT.